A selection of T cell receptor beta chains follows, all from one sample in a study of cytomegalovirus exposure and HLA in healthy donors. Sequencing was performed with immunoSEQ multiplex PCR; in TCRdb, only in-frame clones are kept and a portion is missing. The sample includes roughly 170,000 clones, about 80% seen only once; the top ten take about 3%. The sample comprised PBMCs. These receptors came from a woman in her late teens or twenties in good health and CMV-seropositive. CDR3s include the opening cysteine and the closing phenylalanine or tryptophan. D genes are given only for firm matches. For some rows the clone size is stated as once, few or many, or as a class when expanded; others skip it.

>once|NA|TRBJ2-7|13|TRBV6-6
TGTGCCAGCAGTTACGGTGACTCCGGGGAGCAGTACTTC
CASSYGDSGEQYF
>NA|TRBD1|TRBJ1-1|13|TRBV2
TGTGCCAGCAGTGAGGAGAGGGACAGGGTGCCTTTCTTT
CASSEERDRVPFF
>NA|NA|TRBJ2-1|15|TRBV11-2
TGTGCCAGCAGCTTAGTAATGAGAGGGATCCACGAGCAGTTCTTC
CASSLVMRGIHEQFF
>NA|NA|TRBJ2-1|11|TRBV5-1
TGCGCCAGCAGCAATGCGAATGAGCAGTTCTTC
CASSNANEQFF
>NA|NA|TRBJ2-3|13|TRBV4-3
TGCGCCAGCAGCGAGGGACTGACAGATACGCAGTATTTT
CASSEGLTDTQYF
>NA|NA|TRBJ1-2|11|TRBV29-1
TGCAGCGTTGATACTAACTATGGCTACACCTTC
CSVDTNYGYTF
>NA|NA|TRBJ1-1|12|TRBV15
TGTGCCACCAGCAGTAGACAGGAACGAGCTTTCTTT
CATSSRQERAFF
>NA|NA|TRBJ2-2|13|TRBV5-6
TGTGCCAGCACAGCAGGCCTCAACGGGGAGCTGTTTTTT
CASTAGLNGELFF
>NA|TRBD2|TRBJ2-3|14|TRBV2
TGTGCCAGCAGCGCAACTAGCGGGGGGAATACGCAGTATTTT
CASSATSGGNTQYF
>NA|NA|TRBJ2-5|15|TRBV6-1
TGTGCCAGCAGTGAACGGACAGGAGGGATCGGGACCCAGTACTTC
CASSERTGGIGTQYF
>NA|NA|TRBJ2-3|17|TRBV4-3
TGCGCCAGCAGCCAAGTCTTGGGTGGCGGTGGCACAGATACGCAGTATTTT
CASSQVLGGGGTDTQYF
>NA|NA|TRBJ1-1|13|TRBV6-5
TGTGCCAGCAGTCAGGGACAATTCACTGAAGCTTTCTTT
CASSQGQFTEAFF
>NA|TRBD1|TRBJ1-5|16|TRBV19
TGTGCCAGTAGTATGTCAGGGGGCAGGAGCAATCAGCCCCAGCATTTT
CASSMSGGRSNQPQHF
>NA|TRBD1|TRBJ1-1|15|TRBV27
TGTGCCAGCAGTCCGATGGACAGGGTGGTGGCTGAAGCTTTCTTT
CASSPMDRVVAEAFF
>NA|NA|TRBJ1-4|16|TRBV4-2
TGTGCCAGCAGCCAAGATCCCACTGCAACTAATGAAAAACTGTTTTTT
CASSQDPTATNEKLFF
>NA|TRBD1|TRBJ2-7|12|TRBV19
TGTGCCAGCCAGGGGGCGCGATACGAGCAGTACTTC
CASQGARYEQYF
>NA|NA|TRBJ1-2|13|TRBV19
TGTGCCAGTAGTGGAACCGCTAGCTATGGCTACACCTTC
CASSGTASYGYTF
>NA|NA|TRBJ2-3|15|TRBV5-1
TGCGCCAGCAGCTTGCGTGCTGAGGGCACAGATACGCAGTATTTT
CASSLRAEGTDTQYF
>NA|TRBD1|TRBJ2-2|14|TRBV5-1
TGCGCCAGCAGCCTGAGTCAGGGGGTCGGGGAGCTGTTTTTT
CASSLSQGVGELFF
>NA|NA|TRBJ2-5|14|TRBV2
TGTGCCAGCAGTGAAGTACGCGGGGAAGAGACCCAGTACTTC
CASSEVRGEETQYF
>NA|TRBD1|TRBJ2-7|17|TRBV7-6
TGTGCCAGCAGCTCTTACCGGGACAGGGGGGCCCTCTACGAGCAGTACTTC
CASSSYRDRGALYEQYF
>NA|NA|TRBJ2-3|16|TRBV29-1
TGCAGCGTTGAAGGGGACTGGAAGGGGCCTGGAGATACGCAGTATTTT
CSVEGDWKGPGDTQYF
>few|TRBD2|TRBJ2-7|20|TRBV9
TGTGCCAGCAGCGTTGGGGTTCCAGCGGGGGGGCAGGTTAGAACGTCCGAGCAGTACTTC
CASSVGVPAGGQVRTSEQYF
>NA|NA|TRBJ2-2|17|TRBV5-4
TGTGCCAGCAGCTTGGCCTTAACGGGGGCGAACACCGGGGAGCTGTTTTTT
CASSLALTGANTGELFF
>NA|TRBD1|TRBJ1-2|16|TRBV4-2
TGTGCCAGCAGCCAAGGTCAGGGGGCCCAGAGGTATGGCTACACCTTC
CASSQGQGAQRYGYTF
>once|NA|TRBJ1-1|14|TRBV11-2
TGTGCCAGCAGCTCGGGACTGATGAACACTGAAGCTTTCTTT
CASSSGLMNTEAFF
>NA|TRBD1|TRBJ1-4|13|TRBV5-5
TGTGCCAGCTGGACAGGGGCAAAGGAAAAACTGTTTTTT
CASWTGAKEKLFF
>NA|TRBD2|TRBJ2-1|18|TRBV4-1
TGCGCCAGCAGCCAAGCTGGACTAGCGGGGAGACGACCCAATGAGCAGTTCTTC
CASSQAGLAGRRPNEQFF